The 7 T cell receptor beta chains below all came from one sample that was sequenced in a study of OX40 agonist ivuxolimab in advanced cancers. Repertoires were generated with immunoSEQ multiplex PCR, while TCRdb's copy carries only in-frame clones and drops some. The sample lists fewer than 120,000 clones, approximately 89% occurring once. The starting material was CD4+ or CD8+ T cells sorted from blood, obtained in a trial of the OX40 agonist ivuxolimab. All receptors derive from an adult with an advanced solid tumor such as melanoma, head and neck, liver or kidney cancer.

The V call is TRBV5-4, the J call TRBJ2-5; D unclear. The V end was cut by 2 bases, the J end by 2 bases, with 16 bases between. CDR3 size: 16 residues. The germline V gene encodes CDR1 SGHNT and CDR2 YYREEE (reference sequence). In DNA form, the CDR3 reads TGTGCCAGCAGCTTCCTCCCCGGCAGAATTCAAGAGACCCAGTACTTC. Amino acids: CASSFLPGRIQETQYF.

The J gene is TRBJ2-3, the V gene TRBV6-1, with D unresolved. The CDR3 is made up of 13 amino acids. The germline V and J ends were trimmed by 1 base and 3 bases, with 5 bases remaining between them. The germline V gene encodes CDR1 MNHNS and CDR2 SASEGT. The CDR3 nucleotides are TGTGCCAGCAGTGAAGTCCAGACAGATACGCAGTATTTT. Its protein product is CASSEVQTDTQYF.

The chain carries TRBV7-2 and TRBJ1-6, with D possibly being TRBD1 (6 bases). This CDR3 contains 14 residues. In germline, CDR1 is SGHTA, CDR2 FQGNSA. V gave up 1 base and J gave up 9 bases, with 10 bases separating them. The CDR3 nucleotides are TGTGCCAGCAGCTTAGACAGGGCTCGTTCACCCCTCCACTTT. It translates to CASSLDRARSPLHF.

The chain couples TRBV7-3 to TRBJ1-1; no clear D gene. The CDR3 consists of 14 residues. CDR1 SGHTA and CDR2 FQGTGA come from the germline V gene. V lost 0 bases, J lost 1 base, and 6 bases lay in between. The CDR3 coding sequence is TGTGCCAGCAGCTTAACTGCAGAGAACACTGAAGCTTTCTTT. Its translation: CASSLTAENTEAFF.

Regarding this clone: The junction does not match germline at one end; this may be a read error. The DNA for the CDR3 is TGTGCCAGCACGTTTGGGGGCTCCCACAATGAGCAGTTCTTC. This translates into CASTFGGSHNEQFF. V is TRBV7-2 and J is TRBJ2-1; D is possibly TRBD1 (6 bases). The CDR3 has 14 residues. The germline gives CDR1 SGHTA, CDR2 FQGNSA.

The chain recombines TRBV27 with TRBJ2-4, with a weak D call TRBD1 (6 bases). Trimming pared 2 bases from V and 1 base from J, leaving 12 bases between. This CDR3 is 16 amino acids long. CDR1 MNHEY and CDR2 SMNVEV come from the germline V gene (reference sequence). CDR3 sequence: CASSLEGVLAKNIQYF. CDR3 DNA: TGTGCCAGCAGTTTAGAGGGGGTTTTGGCCAAAAACATTCAGTACTTC.

This clone was detected once. The rearrangement joins TRBV5-6 to TRBJ2-7; TRBD1 matches 8 bases. CDR3 length: 14 amino acids. The V segment lost 5 bases and the J segment 0 bases; nucleotides outside the gene matches: 4. CDR1 is SGHDT, CDR2 YYEEEE, per germline. The CDR3 bases are TGTGCCAGCAGTCCAACAGGGGGCTCCTACGAGCAGTACTTC. Its protein is CASSPTGGSYEQYF.